This T cell receptor (beta chain) was retrieved from a study of Graves' ophthalmopathy and Graves' hyperthyroidism. The CDR3 sequence is 15 residues long. Per germline, CDR1 SGHAT and CDR2 FQNNGV. V lost 1 base, J lost 2 bases, and 12 bases lay in between. Aged 18 to 65, hyperthyroidism patients had new diagnoses of under 2 months' duration. Researchers took RNA transcripts and amplified TCR beta CDR3 regions from them. RT-PCR with HTBI primers came first, then second-round multiplex PCR. A single record per CDR3 protein comes from TCRdb applying MiXCR to the multiplex PCR reads. In the table there are some 350,000 distinct CDR3 sequences, about 18% of which are singletons. Study-wide findings and caveats: Sensitivity of around 67% and specificity of about 72% were achieved by the model that predicted ophthalmopathy progression.

This clonotype was picked up many times. Its specificity is unknown. This TCR came from an adult woman with stable Graves' hyperthyroidism. The J gene is TRBJ2-7, the V gene TRBV11-2; tentatively, D is TRBD2 (6 bases). The sample was peripheral blood. The CDR3 nucleotides read TGTGCCAGCAGCTTAGTGCGGGGAAGGGCCTACGAGCAGTACTTC. This sequence encodes CASSLVRGRAYEQYF.